This T cell receptor (beta chain) stems from a study of CD8+CD57+ T cells in acquired aplastic anemia. Overall study: Average DNA yield from sorted CD4+ and CD8+ cells was approximately 3 ug. Overall study results and limits: Twenty-nine shared CD8+ CDR3s appeared highly expressed within patients' immunodominant clones. Patients were compared with controls for CD8+ Simpson's diversity, and no significant difference emerged.

On this clonotype: The target antigen is unknown.

CDR1 and CDR2 (germline): MDHEN, SYDVKM. V shed 5 bases and J shed 1 base, with 11 bases lying between them. The CDR3 length is 15 residues. According to the study, genomic DNA was the template for TCR beta VDJ and CDR3 profiling. TCRdb used MiXCR to reprocess the reads, holding one entry per CDR3 protein. Of 190,000 or so distinct CDR3 sequences listed, less than 50% are singletons. Patients sequenced had flow cytometry evidence of CD8+CD57+ cell expansion. Blood sampling was performed on the patients, and none of them had received therapy by then. Source material: sorted CD4+, CD8+, or CD8+CD57+ T cells (not recorded which) from PBMCs. This clonotype was obtained from a human donor with aplastic anemia. V and J are TRBV28 and TRBJ2-2, with a possible D match to TRBD1 (5 bases). DNA of the CDR3: TGTGCCAGCAGTCCGGACATGAGGAACACCGGGGAGCTGTTTTTT. Protein product: CASSPDMRNTGELFF.